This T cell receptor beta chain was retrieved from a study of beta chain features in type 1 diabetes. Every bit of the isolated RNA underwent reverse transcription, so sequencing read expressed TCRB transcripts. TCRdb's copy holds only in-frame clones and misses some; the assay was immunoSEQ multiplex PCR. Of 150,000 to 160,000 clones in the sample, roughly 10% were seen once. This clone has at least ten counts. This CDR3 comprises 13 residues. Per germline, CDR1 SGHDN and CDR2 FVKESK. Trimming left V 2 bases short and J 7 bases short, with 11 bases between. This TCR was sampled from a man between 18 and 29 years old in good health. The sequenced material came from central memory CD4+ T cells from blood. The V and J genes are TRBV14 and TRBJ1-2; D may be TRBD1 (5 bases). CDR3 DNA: TGTGCCAGCAGCCAAATGGGGCTTGGTGGCTACACCTTC. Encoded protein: CASSQMGLGGYTF. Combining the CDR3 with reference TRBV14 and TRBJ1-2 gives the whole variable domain EAGVTQFPSHSVIEKGQTVTLRCDPISGHDNLYWYRRVMGKEIKFLLHFVKESKQDESGMPNNRFLAERTGGTYSTLKVQPAELEDSGVYFCASSQMGLGGYTFGSGTRLTVV.